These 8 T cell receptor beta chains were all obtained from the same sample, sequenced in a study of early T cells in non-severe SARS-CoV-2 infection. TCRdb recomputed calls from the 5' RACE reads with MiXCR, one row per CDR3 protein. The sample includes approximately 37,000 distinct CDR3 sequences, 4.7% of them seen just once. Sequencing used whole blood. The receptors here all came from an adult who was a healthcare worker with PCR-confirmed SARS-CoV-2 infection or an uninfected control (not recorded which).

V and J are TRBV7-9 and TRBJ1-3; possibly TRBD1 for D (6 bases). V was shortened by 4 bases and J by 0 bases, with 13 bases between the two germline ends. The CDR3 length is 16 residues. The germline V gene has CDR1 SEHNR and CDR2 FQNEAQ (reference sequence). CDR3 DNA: TGTGCCAGCAGCTCGGGACATATGACCTCTGGAAACACCATATATTTT. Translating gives CASSSGHMTSGNTIYF.

CDR3 sequence: CASSMAITGFYYGYTF. CDR3 DNA sequence: TGCGCCAGCAGCATGGCCATAACAGGGTTTTACTATGGCTACACCTTC. The J gene is TRBJ1-2, the V gene TRBV5-1; possible D gene TRBD1, 6 bases. The germline V gene has CDR1 SGHRS and CDR2 YFSETQ. The CDR3 totals 16 residues. Trimming stripped 4 bases from V and 3 bases from J, with 19 bases between. Combining the CDR3 with reference TRBV5-1 and TRBJ1-2 gives the whole variable domain KAGVTQTPRYLIKTRGQQVTLSCSPISGHRSVSWYQQTPGQGLQFLFEYFSETQRNKGNFPGRFSGRQFSNSRSEMNVSTLELGDSALYLCASSMAITGFYYGYTFGSGTRLTVV.

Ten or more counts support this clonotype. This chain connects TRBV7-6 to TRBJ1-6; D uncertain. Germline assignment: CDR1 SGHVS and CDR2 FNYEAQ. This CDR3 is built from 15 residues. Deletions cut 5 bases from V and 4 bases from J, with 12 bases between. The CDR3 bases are TGTGCCAGCAGCCTAGATGGATCTTATAATTCACCCCTCCACTTT. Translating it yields CASSLDGSYNSPLHF.

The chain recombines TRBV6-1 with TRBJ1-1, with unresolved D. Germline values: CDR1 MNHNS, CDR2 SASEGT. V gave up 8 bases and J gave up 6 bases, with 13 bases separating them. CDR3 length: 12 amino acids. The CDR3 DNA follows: TGTGCCAGCGAGGAGGGAGGCGCTGAAGCTTTCTTT. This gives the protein CASEEGGAEAFF.

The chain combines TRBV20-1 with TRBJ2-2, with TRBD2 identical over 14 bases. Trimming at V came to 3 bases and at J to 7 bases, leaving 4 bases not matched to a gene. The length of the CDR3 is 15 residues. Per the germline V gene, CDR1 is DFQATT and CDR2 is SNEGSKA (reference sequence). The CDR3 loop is CSARGLAGAVGELFF. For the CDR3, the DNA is TGCAGTGCTAGGGGACTAGCGGGAGCGGTCGGGGAGCTGTTTTTT.

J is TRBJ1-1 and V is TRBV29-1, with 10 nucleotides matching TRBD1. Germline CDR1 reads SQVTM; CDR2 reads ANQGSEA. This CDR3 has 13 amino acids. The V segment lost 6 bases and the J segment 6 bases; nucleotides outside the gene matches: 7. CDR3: CSVAGQGKSEAFF. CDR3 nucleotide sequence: TGCAGCGTCGCGGGACAGGGGAAATCTGAAGCTTTCTTT.

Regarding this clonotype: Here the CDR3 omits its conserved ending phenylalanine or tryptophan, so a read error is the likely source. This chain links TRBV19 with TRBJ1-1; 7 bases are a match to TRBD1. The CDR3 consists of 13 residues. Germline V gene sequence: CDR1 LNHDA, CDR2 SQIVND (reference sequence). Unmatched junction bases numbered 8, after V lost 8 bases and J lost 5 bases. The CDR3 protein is CASVQGRGTEAFS. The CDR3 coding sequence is TGTGCCAGTGTACAGGGGCGGGGAACTGAAGCTTTCTCT.

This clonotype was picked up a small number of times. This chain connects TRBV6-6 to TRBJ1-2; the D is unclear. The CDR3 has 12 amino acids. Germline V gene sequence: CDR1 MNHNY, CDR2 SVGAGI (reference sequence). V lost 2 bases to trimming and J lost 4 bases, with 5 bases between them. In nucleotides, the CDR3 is TGTGCCAGCAGTTACATAGCCTATGGCTACACCTTC. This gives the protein CASSYIAYGYTF.